This T cell receptor (beta chain) derives from a study of T cells in localized non-small cell lung cancer. Data came from immunoSEQ multiplex PCR; TCRdb stores just in-frame clones and leaves some out. This table holds about 41,000 clones, around 83% found once. The length of the CDR3 is 14 residues. With 3 bases removed from V and 7 bases from J, the gap between germline ends came to 12 bases. Germline lookup yields CDR1 SEHNR and CDR2 FQNEAQ (reference sequence). This clone was found a few times. The chain carries TRBV7-9 and TRBJ2-2; D is unclear. The sample here was PBMCs, taken before any cancer treatment. The receptor was derived from a man aged 40 to 70 with stage II lung adenocarcinoma. The CDR3 region has the DNA TGTGCCAGCAGCTTGGGTCAGTTCGACGGGGAGCTGTTTTTT. It yields the protein CASSLGQFDGELFF.